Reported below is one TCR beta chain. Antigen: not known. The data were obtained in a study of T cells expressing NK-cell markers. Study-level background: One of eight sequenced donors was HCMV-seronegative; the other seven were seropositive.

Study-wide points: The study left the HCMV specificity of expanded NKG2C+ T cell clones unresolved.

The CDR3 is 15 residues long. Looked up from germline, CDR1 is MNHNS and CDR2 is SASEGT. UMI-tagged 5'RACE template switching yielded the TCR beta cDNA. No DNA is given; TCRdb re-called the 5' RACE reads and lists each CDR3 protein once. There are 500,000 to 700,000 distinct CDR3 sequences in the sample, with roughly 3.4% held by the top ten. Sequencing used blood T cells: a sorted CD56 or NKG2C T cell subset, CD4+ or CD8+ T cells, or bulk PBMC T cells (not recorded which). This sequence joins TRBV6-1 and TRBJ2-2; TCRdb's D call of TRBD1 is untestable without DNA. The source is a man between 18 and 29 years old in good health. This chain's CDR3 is CASRTDRANTGELFF.